This TCR beta chain was sequenced during a study of tumor and adjacent non-tumor tissue in lung cancer. Overall study: Stage I to III disease affected about nine men and a handful of women aged about 31 to 85. General observations from the study: Tumor repertoires had a smaller top 100 clone share than normal lung.

No cell sorting was done before RNA was extracted from the tissue. More than 3 cm separated this lung sample from the edge of the tumor. The germline V and J ends were trimmed by 8 bases and 0 bases, with 5 bases remaining between them. The germline CDR1 and CDR2 sequences are SEHNR and FQNEAQ (reference sequence). CDR3 length: 12 residues. A modified ARM-PCR protocol with three rounds of nested PCR amplified TCRbeta. TCRdb recomputed calls from the multiplex PCR reads with MiXCR, one row per CDR3 protein. The sample records 90,000 to 100,000 distinct CDR3 sequences, about 80% being singletons. On this clonotype itself: As yet, its antigen is unknown.

V usage is TRBV7-9 and J usage is TRBJ1-3; no definite D call. The sequence was collected from a man aged 55-75 years with small cell lung cancer. Sequencing was performed on distant non-tumor lung tissue. The CDR3 loop is CASLSSGNTIYF. Written as DNA, the CDR3 is TGTGCCAGCCTAAGCTCTGGAAACACCATATATTTT.